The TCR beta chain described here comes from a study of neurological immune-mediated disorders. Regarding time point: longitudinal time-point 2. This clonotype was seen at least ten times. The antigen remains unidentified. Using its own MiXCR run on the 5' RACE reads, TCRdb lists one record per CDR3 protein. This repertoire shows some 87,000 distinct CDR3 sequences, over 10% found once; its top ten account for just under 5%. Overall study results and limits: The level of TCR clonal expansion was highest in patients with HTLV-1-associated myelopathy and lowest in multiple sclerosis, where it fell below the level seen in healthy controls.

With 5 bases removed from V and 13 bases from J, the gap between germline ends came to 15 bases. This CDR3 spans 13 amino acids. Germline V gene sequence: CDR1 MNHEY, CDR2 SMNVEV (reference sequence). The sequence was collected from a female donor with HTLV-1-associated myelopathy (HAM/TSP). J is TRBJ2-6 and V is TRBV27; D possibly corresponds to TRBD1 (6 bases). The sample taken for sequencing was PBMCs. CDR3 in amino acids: CASSPITGLVLTF. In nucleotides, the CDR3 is TGTGCCAGCAGTCCGATAACAGGGTTGGTCCTGACTTTC.